This paragraph reports one TCR beta chain. What it binds is not known. Other DNA sequences from this sample encode an identical CDR3 as well. The entry originates in a study of PD-1 blockade in classical Hodgkin lymphoma. The study, taken as a whole, reports: Some patients began nivolumab under 1 year after ASCT. These patients were excluded from later analyses. By C4D1 there was a significant rise in CD4+ TCR diversity but not in CD8+ TCR diversity.

Assay: immunoSEQ multiplex PCR; the TCRdb copy retains only in-frame clones and omits some. The table has over 80,000 clones, roughly 78% seen once. Documented time point: cycle 4 day 1 (C4D1), after 6 weeks of nivolumab. Autologous stem cell transplantation was followed by relapse in every patient, and brentuximab vedotin exposure varied. Classifying best responses yielded complete response, partial response or progressive disease. This material consisted of peripheral blood mononuclear cells (PBMCs), taken before the fourth cycle of nivolumab. The receptor was isolated from a human donor with classical Hodgkin lymphoma.

The CDR3 reads CASSLARGTNEKLFF. The CDR3 DNA reads as TGTGCCAGCAGCTTAGCCAGGGGAACAAATGAAAAACTGTTTTTT. The genes are TRBV7-2 and TRBJ1-4, with a possible D match to TRBD1 (6 bases). CDR1 and CDR2 from the germline V gene are SGHTA and FQGNSA. This CDR3 is 15 amino acids long. V lost 0 bases to trimming and J lost 5 bases, with 10 bases between them.